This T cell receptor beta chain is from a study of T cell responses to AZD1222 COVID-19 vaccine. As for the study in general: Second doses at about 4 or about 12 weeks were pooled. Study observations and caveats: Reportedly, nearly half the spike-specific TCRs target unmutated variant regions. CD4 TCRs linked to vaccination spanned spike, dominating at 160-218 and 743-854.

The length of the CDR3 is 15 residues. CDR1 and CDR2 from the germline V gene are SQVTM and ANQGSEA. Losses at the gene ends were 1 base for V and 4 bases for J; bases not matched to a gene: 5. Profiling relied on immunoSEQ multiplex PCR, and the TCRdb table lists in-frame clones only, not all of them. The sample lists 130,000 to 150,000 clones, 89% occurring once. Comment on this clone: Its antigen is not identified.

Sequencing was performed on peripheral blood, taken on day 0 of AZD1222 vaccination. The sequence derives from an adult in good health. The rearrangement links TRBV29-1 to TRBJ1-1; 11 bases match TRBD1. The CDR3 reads CSVEGRTGGRTEAFF. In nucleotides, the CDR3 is TGCAGCGTTGAAGGCCGGACAGGGGGCCGCACTGAAGCTTTCTTT.